The clone carrying this T cell receptor (beta chain) was seen repeatedly, ten times or more. The antigen remains undetermined. The CDR3 runs 12 residues. Trimming shortened V by 3 bases and J by 5 bases, and 7 bases separated the two germline ends. Looked up from germline, CDR1 is SNHLY and CDR2 is FYNNEI. Template material for amplifying TCR beta CDR3 regions consisted of RNA transcripts. Carried out on the TCR CDR3, a first-round RT-PCR used the HTBI primer set. TCRdb passed the multiplex PCR reads through MiXCR, listing each CDR3 protein once. The sample shows roughly 710,000 distinct CDR3 sequences, 30% to 40% of them seen only once. This sample is drawn from a study of T cells in Graves' hyperthyroidism and ophthalmopathy. Whole-study findings and limits: Most thyroid clonotypes expanded above 0.001 were also detected in blood. Ophthalmopathy got predicted by the model a median about six months before its onset.

V is TRBV2 and J is TRBJ2-5; unclear D gene. The source material was blood. This clonotype was obtained from a middle-aged woman with Graves' hyperthyroidism. CDR3 sequence (DNA): TGTGCCAGCAGTGATGTGGTGGAGACCCAGTACTTC. This gives the protein CASSDVVETQYF.